What follows describes a single T cell receptor (beta chain). This record comes from a study of blood T cell repertoires in COVID-19. On the study more broadly: PBMCs, B-cell-depleted T cells, or T cells were the source of the cDNA or gDNA that made up the material.

Profiling relied on immunoSEQ multiplex PCR, and the TCRdb table lists in-frame clones only, not all of them. The sample yields 150,000 to 200,000 clones, around 83% seen once. Which cohort a participant joined came from the clinical history participants gave. Exposed volunteers were people who met a COVID-19 case within 2 weeks before study entry. Germline V gene lookup returns CDR1 SGHRS and CDR2 YFSETQ. The CDR3 runs 15 residues. Trimming took 2 bases from V and 3 from J; bases not matched to a gene: 5. This chain connects TRBV5-1 to TRBJ2-5, with 9 bases matching TRBD1. Sequencing input: PBMCs or T cells enriched from blood (not recorded which). The source is a woman in her 30s who had been exposed to COVID-19. Here the CDR3 DNA reads TGCGCCAGCAGCTTAAGACAGGGGGGAGAAGAGACCCAGTACTTC. Translation gives CASSLRQGGEETQYF.